Sequencing of this T cell receptor (beta chain) was carried out in a study of cytomegalovirus exposure and HLA in healthy donors. General study results and limits: According to reports, the classifier identified cytomegalovirus status with high specificity and sensitivity. Across HLA loci, a later analysis found differing TCR association rates, with DRB1 most and HLA-C fewest. Information on immune exposure was restricted to one variable (CMV serostatus).

For this clone: Its antigen is unknown.

PCR primers comprised 60 Vbeta and 13 Jbeta primers. Method: immunoSEQ multiplex PCR; TCRdb's copy keeps in-frame clones and lacks some. The sample lists over 150,000 clones; 65% to 85% were seen once. CDR3 length: 14 residues. CDR1 and CDR2 (germline): MNHEY, SMNVEV (reference sequence). The V and J ends lost 1 base and 6 bases respectively, with 10 bases between them. The chain joins TRBV27 to TRBJ1-5; D might be TRBD1 (5 bases). Sequencing was carried out using PBMCs. This receptor was identified in a woman under 30 in good health and CMV-seronegative. CDR3: CASSLYPQGQPQHF. The CDR3 region has the DNA TGTGCCAGCAGTTTATACCCGCAGGGTCAGCCCCAGCATTTT.